The 26 T cell receptor beta chains listed next were all sequenced from one sample in a study of T cells in Graves' hyperthyroidism and ophthalmopathy (dated by TCRdb to between 2018 and 2021). Library construction relied on multiplex PCR. TCRdb names Illumina HiSeq 2000 as the instrument used. The TCR beta CDR3 regions were amplified from RNA transcripts. The first round of RT-PCR for the TCR CDR3 was performed with the HTBI primer set and the Qiagen OneStep RT-PCR kit. TCRdb reprocessing: public reads trimmed at Q25 with fastp, clones called with MiXCR, in-frame beta chains kept. Entries that share a CDR3 protein sequence are merged under the most common genes and DNA. The sample table shows about 500,000 distinct CDR3 sequences, and roughly a sixth are seen once. In total, the top ten clones hold under 20% of the sample. The specimen sequenced was blood. The receptors come from a young woman with Graves' ophthalmopathy.

This clonotype has more than one count but fewer than ten. This rearrangement joins TRBV5-5 to TRBJ1-5, with TRBD1 as a possible D gene (5 bases). The germline V gene encodes CDR1 SGHKS and CDR2 YYEKEE (reference sequence). CDR3 length: 15 residues. Trimming shortened V by 2 bases and J by 5 bases, and 14 bases separated the two germline ends. CDR3 loop: CASSLEWGGDQPQHF. Here the CDR3 DNA reads TGTGCCAGCAGCTTAGAATGGGGCGGAGATCAGCCCCAGCATTTT.

V usage is TRBV19 and J usage is TRBJ2-1; unclear D gene. The CDR3 totals 15 residues. From germline, CDR1 is LNHDA and CDR2 SQIVND (reference sequence). V lost 3 bases and J lost 0, with 9 bases in between. CDR3 protein: CASSILESSYNEQFF. DNA of the CDR3: TGTGCCAGTAGTATCCTAGAATCCTCCTACAATGAGCAGTTCTTC.

In this sample, this clonotype turned up many times. The V and J genes are TRBV30 and TRBJ2-3; D remains unclear. V lost 4 bases and J lost 4, with 12 bases in between. The CDR3 contains 13 residues. CDR1 and CDR2 (germline): GTSNPN, SVGIG (reference sequence). CDR3 loop: CAWTRGRADTQYF. The CDR3 DNA is TGTGCCTGGACTAGAGGTAGAGCAGATACGCAGTATTTT.

The CDR3 here is CSARDLRGSNEKLFF. The CDR3 coding sequence is TGCAGTGCTAGAGATTTAAGGGGTAGTAATGAAAAACTGTTTTTT. The chain links TRBV20-1 to TRBJ1-4; D possibly corresponds to TRBD1 (5 bases). Germline loops: CDR1 DFQATT, CDR2 SNEGSKA (reference sequence). There are 15 residues in the CDR3. The ends were cut back, 0 bases at V and 4 bases at J, with 12 bases in the middle.

This clonotype was observed at least ten times. The CDR3: CASSLVGAEAGDTQYF. CDR3 coding DNA: TGTGCCAGCAGCTTAGTCGGGGCCGAAGCGGGAGATACGCAGTATTTT. The V call is TRBV7-8, the J call TRBJ2-3, with a possible D match to TRBD2 (6 bases). V lost 1 base to trimming and J lost 5 bases, with 16 bases between them. CDR1 and CDR2 (germline): SGHVS, FQNEAQ. The CDR3 totals 16 residues.

The chain employs TRBV27 and TRBJ1-6, with no clear D. The germline V and J ends were trimmed by 8 bases and 7 bases, with 15 bases remaining between them. This CDR3 region has 14 residues. In germline, CDR1 is MNHEY, CDR2 SMNVEV (reference sequence). For the CDR3, the DNA is TGTGCCAGCGGTCCCGCCTCAGGCAATTCACCCCTCCACTTT. Translating gives CASGPASGNSPLHF.

Ten or more counts support this clonotype. The chain has TRBV30 and TRBJ1-1; no clear D. This CDR3 region has 11 residues. Germline V gene lookup returns CDR1 GTSNPN and CDR2 SVGIG (reference sequence). V dropped 4 bases and J dropped 7 bases, with 10 bases sitting between them. The CDR3 sequence: CAWIRSVEAFF. The CDR3 DNA sequence: TGTGCCTGGATAAGGTCTGTTGAAGCTTTCTTT.

This sequence joins TRBV5-1 and TRBJ2-1; the match to TRBD2 covers 8 bases. The germline gives CDR1 SGHRS, CDR2 YFSETQ. The trim removed 1 base at V and 6 bases at J, leaving 9 bases unmatched. The CDR3 has 16 amino acids. DNA for the CDR3: TGCGCCAGCAGCTTGTTGCAGCGGGGGTTTTTCAATGAGCAGTTCTTC. Translating it yields CASSLLQRGFFNEQFF.

There are many counts of this clonotype. The gene calls are TRBV3-1 and TRBJ2-7, with D possibly being TRBD2 (6 bases). Between the trimmed V and J ends, which lost 1 base and 6 bases, there was a span of 13 bases. Germline V gene data show CDR1 as LGHDT and CDR2 as YNNKEL (reference sequence). This CDR3 is 14 amino acids long. CDR3 amino acids: CASSQVSGAGEQYF. The DNA of the CDR3 is TGTGCCAGCAGCCAAGTGTCGGGAGCTGGCGAGCAGTACTTC.

The gene calls are TRBV4-3 and TRBJ1-4, with a weak D call TRBD1 (5 bases). There are 16 residues in the CDR3. Looked up from germline, CDR1 is LGHNA and CDR2 is YSLEER. V lost 1 base and J lost 8, with 17 bases in between. CDR3 coding DNA: TGCGCCAGCAGCCAAGCGGGGACTCAAGGCGGAGAAAAACTGTTTTTT. It encodes CASSQAGTQGGEKLFF.

The sample holds many counts of this clonotype. This chain links TRBV7-8 with TRBJ2-5, with D unclear. This CDR3 has 13 residues. Germline lookup yields CDR1 SGHVS and CDR2 FQNEAQ. The V and J ends lost 2 bases and 7 bases respectively, with 11 bases between them. CDR3 sequence: CASSLTRLGTQYF. The CDR3 DNA follows: TGTGCCAGCAGCTTAACACGGCTAGGGACCCAGTACTTC.

This clonotype was detected many times. This chain links TRBV6-1 with TRBJ2-5; possibly TRBD2 for D (6 bases). This CDR3 has 16 residues. Trimming took 3 bases from V and 4 from J, leaving 18 bases between them. CDR1 and CDR2 (germline): MNHNS, SASEGT. CDR3 sequence (DNA): TGTGCCAGCAGTGATATCGGACTACCCTTTGGAGAGACCCAGTACTTC. Encoded protein: CASSDIGLPFGETQYF.

This clonotype has a handful of counts. The chain employs TRBV20-1 and TRBJ1-6, with 8 bases fitting TRBD1. The CDR3 length is 13 residues. Germline-derived CDR1 and CDR2 are DFQATT and SNEGSKA (reference sequence). V gave up 5 bases and J gave up 9 bases; unmatched junction bases: 6. The CDR3 coding sequence is TGCAGTGCTCCCGGACAGGGTGGTTCACCCCTCCACTTT. Protein: CSAPGQGGSPLHF.

This chain connects TRBV7-6 to TRBJ2-1; 14 bases fit TRBD2. J was trimmed by 5 bases and V by 5 bases; bases with no gene match: 11. The CDR3 contains 18 residues. Germline V gene lookup returns CDR1 SGHVS and CDR2 FNYEAQ. The CDR3 is CASSPTSGGAEVHNEQFF. Written as DNA, the CDR3 is TGTGCCAGCAGCCCGACTAGCGGGGGGGCCGAGGTCCACAATGAGCAGTTCTTC.

This clonotype was counted at least ten times. The genes are TRBV6-2 or TRBV6-3 and TRBJ2-6; the D gene is possibly TRBD1 (5 bases). The length of the CDR3 is 18 residues. CDR1 is MNHEY, CDR2 SVGEGT, per germline. V was trimmed by 2 bases and J by 0 bases, leaving 14 bases between them. CDR3 protein: CASSYPSGKGSGANVLTF. The CDR3 DNA reads as TGTGCCAGCAGTTACCCCTCAGGGAAGGGCTCTGGGGCCAACGTCCTGACTTTC.

This clonotype was detected many times. The V gene is TRBV30, the J gene TRBJ2-5; 7 bases align to TRBD2. J gave up 4 bases and V 0 bases, and 8 bases lay outside the gene matches. CDR3 length: 15 residues. Germline V CDR1 and CDR2: GTSNPN, SVGIG (reference sequence). CDR3 in DNA: TGTGCCTGGAGTGTATTGAGTCCGGGAGGAGAGACCCAGTACTTC. It specifies CAWSVLSPGGETQYF.

This clonotype was detected only a few times. V gene TRBV15 combines with J gene TRBJ2-3; 10 bases map to TRBD2. V was pared by 0 bases and J by 11 bases, with 8 bases of the junction left unmatched. Looked up from germline, CDR1 is LNHNV and CDR2 is YYDKDF (reference sequence). This CDR3 region has 15 residues. The chain's CDR3 is CATSRDSLAGKVQYF. In DNA form, the CDR3 reads TGTGCCACCAGCAGAGATTCACTAGCGGGGAAAGTGCAGTATTTT.

This clonotype showed up many times. The rearrangement uses TRBV12-3 or TRBV12-4 and TRBJ1-2; D perhaps matches TRBD1 (5 bases). This CDR3 has 13 amino acids. The V end lost 1 base, the J end lost 4 bases, and 7 bases lay between the germline ends. DNA of the CDR3: TGTGCCAGCAGTTTAGAAGGGGCCTATGGCTACACCTTC. Protein product: CASSLEGAYGYTF.

This clonotype has a count of ten or more. V gene TRBV29-1 combines with J gene TRBJ2-2; D might be TRBD2 (5 bases). CDR1 is SQVTM, CDR2 ANQGSEA, per germline. The CDR3 has 12 amino acids. Trimming left V 8 bases short and J 4 bases short, with 11 bases between. The CDR3 here is CSSTAGTGELFF. The CDR3 nucleotides are TGCAGCTCGACGGCGGGCACCGGGGAGCTGTTTTTT.

This clonotype was detected only once. The rearrangement uses TRBV28 and TRBJ1-6, with D possibly TRBD1 on 6 matching bases. Deletions cut 5 bases from V and 9 bases from J, with 11 bases between. This CDR3 is built from 13 residues. From germline, CDR1 is MDHEN and CDR2 SYDVKM. Written as DNA, the CDR3 is TGTGCCAGCAGTCGAACAGGGAGTTCACCCCTCCACTTT. Translating it yields CASSRTGSSPLHF. Supplemented by reference TRBV28 and TRBJ1-6, the full variable domain reads DVKVTQSSRYLVKRTGEKVFLECVQDMDHENMFWYRQDPGLGLRLIYFSYDVKMKEKGDIPEGYSVSREKKERFSLILESASTNQTSMYLCASSRTGSSPLHFGNGTRLTVT.

This clonotype was counted many times. V and J are TRBV7-9 and TRBJ2-2, with no clear D. The CDR3 consists of 16 residues. The V gene lost 2 bases and the J gene lost 0 bases, with 10 bases spanning the gap. Germline V gene data show CDR1 as SEHNR and CDR2 as FQNEAQ (reference sequence). CDR3 sequence reads: CASSLPGRTNTGELFF. The CDR3 coding sequence is TGTGCCAGCAGCTTACCCGGTCGTACGAACACCGGGGAGCTGTTTTTT.

This clonotype has a count of ten or more. The chain joins TRBV7-3 to TRBJ1-1; 8 bases line up with TRBD1. The germline V gene encodes CDR1 SGHTA and CDR2 FQGTGA. J lost 0 bases, V lost 8 bases, and 17 bases had no gene match. The CDR3 consists of 18 residues. In DNA form, the CDR3 reads TGTGCCAGCGGAGAGGGACAGGCAATATCTAACATGAACACTGAAGCTTTCTTT. Its translation is CASGEGQAISNMNTEAFF. Supplemented by reference TRBV7-3 and TRBJ1-1, the full variable domain reads GAGVSQTPSNKVTEKGKYVELRCDPISGHTALYWYRQSLGQGPEFLIYFQGTGAADDSGLPNDRFFAVRPEGSVSTLKIQRTERGDSAVYLCASGEGQAISNMNTEAFFGQGTRLTVV.

In this sample, this clonotype turned up many times. The chain combines TRBV7-3 with TRBJ2-1; 8 nucleotides match TRBD2. The CDR3 length is 17 residues. The ends lost 1 base at V and 8 bases at J; junction bases unmatched: 13. The germline V gene encodes CDR1 SGHTA and CDR2 FQGTGA. Written as DNA, the CDR3 is TGTGCCAGCAGCTTAAATCGGCGGGGGGTAGGGGTCGATGAGCAGTTCTTC. Its translation is CASSLNRRGVGVDEQFF. The complete variable domain, with remaining parts taken from reference TRBV7-3 and TRBJ2-1, reads GAGVSQTPSNKVTEKGKYVELRCDPISGHTALYWYRQSLGQGPEFLIYFQGTGAADDSGLPNDRFFAVRPEGSVSTLKIQRTERGDSAVYLCASSLNRRGVGVDEQFFGPGTRLTVL.

The chain joins TRBV6-6 to TRBJ2-7, with no clear D. Germline lookup yields CDR1 MNHNY and CDR2 SVGAGI (reference sequence). Trimming removed 0 bases from V and 6 bases from J, with 15 bases in between. The CDR3 covers 15 residues. The CDR3 protein is CASSYSNRGAAEQYF. DNA of the CDR3: TGTGCCAGCAGTTACTCCAATAGAGGCGCAGCCGAGCAGTACTTC.

This clonotype has at least ten counts. The V gene is TRBV12-3 or TRBV12-4, the J gene TRBJ2-1; D assignment may be TRBD1 or TRBD2 (5 bases each). The CDR3 has 17 amino acids. V lost 2 bases and J lost 6, with 20 bases in between. CDR3 bases: TGTGCCAGCAGTTTAACGGTATCGGGGCTCCTGGGCAATGAGCAGTTCTTC. This sequence encodes CASSLTVSGLLGNEQFF.

This clonotype was seen repeatedly, ten times or more. The chain employs TRBV6-2 or TRBV6-3 and TRBJ1-1, with TRBD1 matching 8 bases. V was clipped by 6 bases and J by 0 bases; unmatched bases: 6. The CDR3 spans 15 residues. Germline V lookup: CDR1 MNHEY, CDR2 SVGEGT. The DNA of the CDR3 is TGTGCCAGCAGAAAGCTGGACAGGGTGAACACTGAAGCTTTCTTT. Translated, it gives CASRKLDRVNTEAFF.